This TCR beta chain was sequenced during a study of early T cells in non-severe SARS-CoV-2 infection. This CDR3 spans 16 amino acids. Trimming removed 5 bases from V and 5 bases from J; junction bases left unmatched: 12. Germline CDR1 and CDR2: MNHEY and SMNVEV (reference sequence). TCRdb redid the calling of the 5' RACE reads with MiXCR, one entry per CDR3 protein. The table shows tens of thousands of distinct CDR3 sequences, with about 12% occurring only once. This sequence was found in an adult who was a healthcare worker with PCR-confirmed SARS-CoV-2 infection or an uninfected control (not recorded which). V is TRBV27 and J is TRBJ2-3; 8 nucleotides line up with TRBD2. The sequenced sample was whole blood. CDR3 protein: CASSPSGGPLLDTQYF. CDR3 coding DNA: TGTGCCAGCAGTCCAAGCGGGGGACCCCTCCTAGATACGCAGTATTTT.